The 27 T cell receptor beta chains reported below all come from one sample, sequenced in a study (dated by TCRdb to the mid-2010s). The library was built by means of 5' RACE. The data were produced on an Illumina MiSeq. The public reads were reanalyzed by TCRdb: fastp trimming at Q25, MiXCR alignment, in-frame beta chains only. Each CDR3 protein appears once, grouped with its most common genes and DNA. This sample holds approximately 23,000 distinct CDR3 sequences; more than 25% were observed only once. In total, the top ten clones hold less than 2.5% of the sample. The specimen sequenced was tumor-infiltrating naive CD4+ T cells sorted from the breast tumor. The sample's cell subset or site, from its label and the paper: naive CD4+ T cells, CD4+CD45RA+CD25-. The receptors come from a female donor with breast cancer.

This clonotype was seen many times. This chain connects TRBV12-3 or TRBV12-4 to TRBJ2-7, with TRBD2 matching over 10 bases. The V gene end was trimmed by 6 bases and the J gene end by 6 bases; junction bases not matched to a gene: 8. The length of the CDR3 is 14 residues. The CDR3 loop reads CASSAAGGPSEQYF. In DNA, the CDR3 is TGTGCCAGCAGCGCAGCGGGAGGGCCCAGCGAGCAGTACTTC.

This clonotype was recorded a few times. One end of the junction fails to match germline, which may point to a read error. The chain couples TRBV27 to TRBJ2-7; TRBD1 matches at 9 bases. The CDR3 length is 15 residues. The V gene's germline CDR1 is MNHEY and CDR2 SMNVEV (reference sequence). The CDR3 DNA reads as TGTGCCGGCAGTTTATCAGGGACAGGGACTTACGAGCAGTACTTC. It translates to CAGSLSGTGTYEQYF.

Note on this clonotype: A much bigger clone sits one base away, suggesting this may be a read error. The CDR3 does not close with the conserved phenylalanine or tryptophan, likely indicating a read error. This chain links TRBV7-3 with TRBJ1-1; 7 positions agree with TRBD1. V lost 5 bases, J lost 4 bases, and 13 bases stayed unmatched. This CDR3 comprises 16 residues. CDR1 and CDR2 (germline): SGHTA, FQGTGA. The CDR3 loop reads CASSIRQGGRITEAFY. CDR3 in DNA: TGTGCCAGCAGCATCCGACAGGGTGGTAGAATCACTGAAGCTTTCTAT.

In its sample, this clonotype was seen many times. This chain connects TRBV5-1 to TRBJ2-2, with 8 bases that match TRBD1. V lost 3 bases to trimming and J lost 8 bases; unmatched junction nucleotides: 15. The germline CDR1 and CDR2 sequences are SGHRS and YFSETQ. There are 17 residues in the CDR3. The CDR3 loop is CASSYGTGFTKRGELFF. The CDR3 nucleotides read TGCGCCAGCAGCTACGGGACAGGATTCACAAAAAGAGGGGAGCTGTTTTTT.

This clonotype was seen only a few times. The CDR3 does not close with the conserved phenylalanine or tryptophan, likely indicating a read error. The rearrangement joins TRBV5-1 to TRBJ1-4; 10 positions match TRBD1. This CDR3 comprises 15 residues. The V and J ends lost 5 bases and 7 bases, in that order; junction bases with no gene match: 8. The germline V gene encodes CDR1 SGHRS and CDR2 YFSETQ. This CDR3 is CASSLTGTGAEKLFL. The DNA for the CDR3 is TGCGCCAGCAGTTTGACCGGGACAGGGGCTGAAAAACTGTTTTTA.

By sample fraction, this clonotype is medium-sized. The genes are TRBV11-1 and TRBJ2-7; D is possibly TRBD2 (6 bases). V gave up 4 bases and J gave up 7 bases, with 17 bases separating them. The CDR3 has 14 residues. Germline CDR1 and CDR2: SGHAT and FQDESV (reference sequence). CDR3: CASSWELAAGEQYF. CDR3 bases: TGTGCCAGCAGCTGGGAACTAGCTGCGGGGGAGCAGTACTTC.

By share of the sample, this clonotype is large (0.1 to 1%). The chain links TRBV7-9 to TRBJ1-1; D gene uncertain. Germline loops: CDR1 SEHNR, CDR2 FQNEAQ (reference sequence). The CDR3 totals 12 residues. The V and J ends lost 2 bases and 5 bases respectively, with 6 bases between them. CDR3 amino acids: CASSLTRTEAFF. The DNA for the CDR3 is TGTGCCAGCAGCTTAACCCGGACTGAAGCTTTCTTT. Full variable domain (missing parts from reference TRBV7-9 and TRBJ1-1): DTGVSQNPRHKITKRGQNVTFRCDPISEHNRLYWYRQTLGQGPEFLTYFQNEAQLEKSRLLSDRFSAERPKGSFSTLEIQRTEQGDSAMYLCASSLTRTEAFFGQGTRLTVV.

The V call is TRBV7-3, the J call TRBJ2-1; the D gene is possibly TRBD1 (6 bases). The CDR3 totals 14 residues. CDR1 is SGHTA, CDR2 FQGTGA, per germline. Trimming shortened V by 3 bases and J by 6 bases, and 12 bases separated the two germline ends. CDR3 nucleotides: TGTGCCAGCAGCTTCACAGGGATGGCCAATGAGCAGTTCTTC. This translates into CASSFTGMANEQFF.

There are many counts of this clonotype. The J gene is TRBJ1-6, the V gene TRBV12-3 or TRBV12-4; a possible D gene is TRBD1 (5 bases). The CDR3 covers 14 residues. V lost 5 bases, J lost 7 bases, and 12 bases lay in between. The CDR3 reads CASSAGLENSPLHF. CDR3 nucleotides: TGTGCCAGCAGTGCGGGACTTGAGAATTCACCCCTCCACTTT.

This clonotype was counted at least ten times. The V and J genes are TRBV19 and TRBJ2-1; 12 bases agree with TRBD2. CDR1 is LNHDA, CDR2 SQIVND, per germline (reference sequence). V was clipped by 5 bases and J by 5 bases; unmatched bases: 4. The length of the CDR3 is 15 residues. The chain's CDR3 is CASSRLAGENNEQFF. DNA of the CDR3: TGTGCCAGTAGTCGACTAGCGGGAGAAAACAATGAGCAGTTCTTC. The variable domain in full, completed from reference TRBV19 and TRBJ2-1, reads DGGITQSPKYLFRKEGQNVTLSCEQNLNHDAMYWYRQDPGQGLRLIYYSQIVNDFQKGDIAEGYSVSREKKESFPLTVTSAQKNPTAFYLCASSRLAGENNEQFFGPGTRLTVL.

This clonotype was seen many times. This chain joins TRBV20-1 and TRBJ2-7, with TRBD1 matching over 10 bases. This CDR3 is built from 13 residues. Germline CDR1 is DFQATT and CDR2 is SNEGSKA (reference sequence). The V and J ends lost 1 base and 6 bases, in that order; junction bases with no gene match: 3. DNA for the CDR3: TGCAGTGCTAGAGGACAGGGGGCTGGCGAGCAGTACTTC. Translated, it gives CSARGQGAGEQYF.

The V call is TRBV5-6, the J call TRBJ1-5, with 9 bases lining up with TRBD1. V trimming: 1 base; J trimming: 4 bases; junction bases outside the gene matches: 3. The CDR3 contains 15 residues. In germline, CDR1 is SGHDT, CDR2 YYEEEE. The CDR3 reads CASSLWDRDNQPQHF. The CDR3 nucleotides read TGTGCCAGCAGCTTGTGGGACAGGGATAATCAGCCCCAGCATTTT. The whole variable domain, remainder taken from reference TRBV5-6 and TRBJ1-5, is DAGVTQSPTHLIKTRGQQVTLRCSPKSGHDTVSWYQQALGQGPQFIFQYYEEEERQRGNFPDRFSGHQFPNYSSELNVNALLLGDSALYLCASSLWDRDNQPQHFGDGTRLSIL.

The V gene is TRBV6-2 or TRBV6-3, the J gene TRBJ2-1; TRBD2 agrees at 8 bases. The germline gives CDR1 MNHEY, CDR2 SVGEGT. The CDR3 is made up of 16 amino acids. With V trimmed by 2 bases and J by 4 bases, 7 bases remained unmatched. This chain's CDR3 is CASSYIAGRVYNEQFF. The CDR3 DNA sequence: TGTGCCAGCAGTTACATAGCGGGACGCGTATACAATGAGCAGTTCTTC.

This clonotype has at least ten counts. The chain carries TRBV4-1 and TRBJ2-1; TRBD2 matches at 12 bases. Germline V gene data show CDR1 as MGHRA and CDR2 as YSYEKL. The CDR3 is made up of 16 amino acids. V lost 5 bases, J lost 4 bases, and 6 bases stayed unmatched. As DNA, the CDR3 is TGCGCCAGCAGCTCTACGACTAGCGGGAGTTACAATGAGCAGTTCTTC. It translates to CASSSTTSGSYNEQFF.

This clonotype came up a few times. The chain links TRBV7-9 to TRBJ2-1; 14 nucleotides line up with TRBD2. Germline lookup yields CDR1 SEHNR and CDR2 FQNEAQ (reference sequence). The trim removed 4 bases at V and 10 bases at J, leaving 9 bases unmatched. This CDR3 spans 16 amino acids. DNA of the CDR3: TGTGCCAGCAGCTCTGGGGGACTAGCGGGAGTCGGAGAGCAGTTCTTC. This translates into CASSSGGLAGVGEQFF.

Concerning this clonotype itself: This sequence may be a read error, since a much larger clone differs from it by one base. The CDR3 carries no conserved terminal phenylalanine or tryptophan, so it likely arises from a read error. The chain carries TRBV5-1 and TRBJ2-5, with no clear D. The CDR3 runs 13 residues. Trimming removed 1 base at V and 1 base at J, with 5 bases between. Germline values: CDR1 SGHRS, CDR2 YFSETQ. The DNA for the CDR3 is TGCGCCAGCAGCTTGAACACCCAAGAGACCCAGTACTCC. Translation: CASSLNTQETQYS.

This clonotype was observed a few times. This sequence joins TRBV11-2 and TRBJ2-1; D is uncertain. The germline CDR1 and CDR2 sequences are SGHAT and FQNNGV. Deletions cut 1 base from V and 10 bases from J, with 8 bases between. The CDR3 spans 12 residues. CDR3 DNA: TGTGCCAGCAGCTTAGTTTCCGGCGAGCAGTTCTTC. It translates to CASSLVSGEQFF. Full variable domain (rest looked up from reference TRBV11-2 and TRBJ2-1): EAGVAQSPRYKIIEKRQSVAFWCNPISGHATLYWYQQILGQGPKLLIQFQNNGVVDDSQLPKDRFSAERLKGVDSTLKIQPAKLEDSAVYLCASSLVSGEQFFGPGTRLTVL.

This clonotype was observed at least ten times. The chain combines TRBV6-6 with TRBJ2-2; D is undetermined. Germline assignment: CDR1 MNHNY and CDR2 SVGAGI (reference sequence). The CDR3 runs to 11 residues. The V gene lost 11 bases and the J gene lost 7 bases, with 11 bases spanning the gap. The CDR3 bases are TGTGCCTCTTCCAGAGGCGGGGAGCTGTTTTTT. Its protein is CASSRGGELFF.

The chain carries TRBV6-5 and TRBJ2-3; weak D call: TRBD2 (7 bases). The CDR3 sequence is 18 residues long. The germline CDR1 and CDR2 sequences are MNHEY and SVGAGI. V lost 0 bases, J lost 0 bases, and 16 bases lay in between. CDR3 loop: CASSYSRGGSVSTDTQYF. The CDR3 nucleotides read TGTGCCAGCAGTTACTCGAGGGGGGGCTCGGTCAGCACAGATACGCAGTATTTT.

Comments on this clonotype: A much more abundant neighbour one base away suggests this may be a read error. This sequence joins TRBV6-2 or TRBV6-3 and TRBJ1-1; the D gene is possibly TRBD1 (6 bases). The CDR3 runs 13 residues. From germline, CDR1 is MNHEY and CDR2 SVGEGT. The V end was cut by 7 bases, the J end by 4 bases, with 13 bases between. The CDR3 bases are TGTGCCAGCAACAGGGTCGTAGCCACTGAAGCTTTCTTT. It translates to CASNRVVATEAFF.

Regarding this clonotype: A much more abundant neighbour one base away suggests this may be a read error. The chain's CDR3 is CAASDIEDNEQFF. DNA for the CDR3: TGTGCCGCCAGTGATATTGAAGACAATGAGCAGTTCTTC. The rearrangement joins TRBV24-1 to TRBJ2-1; no clear D gene. Germline V gene data show CDR1 as KGHDR and CDR2 as SFDVKD. The CDR3 spans 13 residues.

Only a few counts were recorded for this clonotype. The chain carries TRBV5-5 and TRBJ1-1; D is undetermined. The germline V and J ends were trimmed by 4 bases and 1 base, with 11 bases remaining between them. Germline values: CDR1 SGHKS, CDR2 YYEKEE (reference sequence). The CDR3 spans 14 residues. CDR3 sequence: CASSLAGGNTEAFF. The CDR3 coding sequence is TGTGCCAGCAGCCTGGCAGGTGGGAACACTGAAGCTTTCTTT.

The chain links TRBV20-1 to TRBJ1-1, with D possibly matching TRBD1 (5 bases). This CDR3 is 14 amino acids long. Trimming removed 0 bases at V and 4 bases at J, with 12 bases between. The germline V gene encodes CDR1 DFQATT and CDR2 SNEGSKA (reference sequence). CDR3 nucleotides: TGCAGTGCTAGAGATCGGATCGGGGGCACTGAAGCTTTCTTT. Protein product: CSARDRIGGTEAFF.

This chain uses TRBV24-1 with TRBJ2-7; TRBD1 matches 9 bases. The CDR3 is 14 amino acids. Germline V lookup: CDR1 KGHDR, CDR2 SFDVKD. Trimming removed 4 bases from V and 5 bases from J; junction bases left unmatched: 5. The CDR3 protein is CATSDPGQGHEQYF. DNA for the CDR3: TGTGCCACCAGTGACCCGGGACAGGGCCACGAGCAGTACTTC.

The chain carries TRBV6-5 and TRBJ1-6; D is unresolved. CDR1 and CDR2 (germline): MNHEY, SVGAGI. This CDR3 region has 16 residues. V was cut by 1 base and J by 9 bases, with 16 bases left in between. In DNA form, the CDR3 reads TGTGCCAGCAGTTACTACGGGAGGGCAGTGCCTTCACCCCTCCACTTT. This codes for CASSYYGRAVPSPLHF.

This clonotype was observed a handful of times. The chain joins TRBV6-5 to TRBJ2-7, with 8 bases fitting TRBD2. After removal of 6 bases from V and 4 bases from J, the junction contained 8 bases not matched to a gene. This CDR3 has 14 amino acids. The germline CDR1 and CDR2 sequences are MNHEY and SVGAGI. CDR3: CASSLSSGRYEQYF. The CDR3, as DNA: TGTGCCAGCAGCCTATCCAGCGGGAGATACGAGCAGTACTTC.

The chain employs TRBV6-6 and TRBJ2-7; no definite D call. The CDR3 length is 14 residues. Trimming cost V 1 base and J 2 bases, with 9 bases left between them. Germline V gene lookup returns CDR1 MNHNY and CDR2 SVGAGI (reference sequence). This CDR3 reads CASSYFDTAYEQYF. The CDR3, as DNA: TGTGCCAGCAGTTACTTCGACACAGCCTACGAGCAGTACTTC.